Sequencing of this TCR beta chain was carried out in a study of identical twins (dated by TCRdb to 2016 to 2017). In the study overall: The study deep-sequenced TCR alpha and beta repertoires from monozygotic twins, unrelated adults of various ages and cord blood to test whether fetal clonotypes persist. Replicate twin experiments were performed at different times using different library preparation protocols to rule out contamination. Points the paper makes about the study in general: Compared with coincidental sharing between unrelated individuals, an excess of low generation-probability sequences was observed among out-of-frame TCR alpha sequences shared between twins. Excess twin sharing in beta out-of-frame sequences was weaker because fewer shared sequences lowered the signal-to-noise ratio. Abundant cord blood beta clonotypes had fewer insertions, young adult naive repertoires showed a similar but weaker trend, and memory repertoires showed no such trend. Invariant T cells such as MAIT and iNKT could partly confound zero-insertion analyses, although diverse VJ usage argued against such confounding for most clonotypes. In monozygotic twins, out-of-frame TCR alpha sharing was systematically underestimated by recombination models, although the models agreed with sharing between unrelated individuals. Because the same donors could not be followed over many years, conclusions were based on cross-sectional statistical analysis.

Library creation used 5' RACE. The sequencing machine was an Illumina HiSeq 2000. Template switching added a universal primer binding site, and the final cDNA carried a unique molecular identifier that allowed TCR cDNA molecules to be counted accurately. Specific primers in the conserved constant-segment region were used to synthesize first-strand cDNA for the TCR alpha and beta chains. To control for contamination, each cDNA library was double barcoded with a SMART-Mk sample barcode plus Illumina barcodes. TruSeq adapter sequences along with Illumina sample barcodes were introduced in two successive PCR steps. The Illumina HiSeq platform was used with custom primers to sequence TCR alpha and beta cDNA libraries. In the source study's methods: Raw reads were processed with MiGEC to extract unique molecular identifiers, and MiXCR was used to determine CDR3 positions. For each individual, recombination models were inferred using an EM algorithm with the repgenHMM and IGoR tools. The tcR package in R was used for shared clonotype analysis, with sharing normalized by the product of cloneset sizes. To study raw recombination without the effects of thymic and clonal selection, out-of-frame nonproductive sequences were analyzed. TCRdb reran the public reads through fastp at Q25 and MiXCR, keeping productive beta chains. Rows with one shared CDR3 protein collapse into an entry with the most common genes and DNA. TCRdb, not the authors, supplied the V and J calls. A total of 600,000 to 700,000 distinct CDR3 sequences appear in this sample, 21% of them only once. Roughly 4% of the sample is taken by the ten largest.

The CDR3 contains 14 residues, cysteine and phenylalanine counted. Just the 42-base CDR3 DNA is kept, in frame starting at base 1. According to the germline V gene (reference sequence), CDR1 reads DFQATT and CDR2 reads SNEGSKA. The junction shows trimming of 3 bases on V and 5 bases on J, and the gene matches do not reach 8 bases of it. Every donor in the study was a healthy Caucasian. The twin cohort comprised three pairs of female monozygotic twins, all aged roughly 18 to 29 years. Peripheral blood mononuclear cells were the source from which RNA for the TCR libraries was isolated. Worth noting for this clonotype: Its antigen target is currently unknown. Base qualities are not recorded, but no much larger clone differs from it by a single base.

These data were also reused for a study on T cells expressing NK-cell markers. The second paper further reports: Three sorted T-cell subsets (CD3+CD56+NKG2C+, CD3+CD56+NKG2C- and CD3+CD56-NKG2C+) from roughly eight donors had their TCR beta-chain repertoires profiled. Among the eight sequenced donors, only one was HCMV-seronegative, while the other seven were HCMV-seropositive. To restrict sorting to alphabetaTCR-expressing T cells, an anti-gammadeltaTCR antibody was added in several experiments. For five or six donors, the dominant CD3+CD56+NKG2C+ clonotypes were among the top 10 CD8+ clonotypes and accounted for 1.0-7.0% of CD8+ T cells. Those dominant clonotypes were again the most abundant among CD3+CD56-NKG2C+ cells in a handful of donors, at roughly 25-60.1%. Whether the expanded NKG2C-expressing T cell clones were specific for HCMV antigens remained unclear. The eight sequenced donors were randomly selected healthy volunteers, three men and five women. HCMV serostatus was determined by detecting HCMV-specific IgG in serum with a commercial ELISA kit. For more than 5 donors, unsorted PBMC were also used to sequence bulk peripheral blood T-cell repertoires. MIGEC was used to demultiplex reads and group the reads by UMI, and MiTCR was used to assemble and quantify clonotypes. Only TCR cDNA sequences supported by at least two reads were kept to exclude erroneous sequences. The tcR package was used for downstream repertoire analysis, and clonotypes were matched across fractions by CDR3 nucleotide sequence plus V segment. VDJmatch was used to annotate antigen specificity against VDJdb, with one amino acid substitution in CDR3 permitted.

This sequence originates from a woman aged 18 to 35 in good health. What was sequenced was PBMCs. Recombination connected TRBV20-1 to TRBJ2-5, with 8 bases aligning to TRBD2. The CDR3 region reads CSARSGGPRETQYF. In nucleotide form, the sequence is TGCAGTGCTAGGTCGGGAGGGCCGAGGGAGACCCAGTACTTC.